These 15 T cell receptor beta chains came from one sample sequenced in a study of CD8+CD57+ T cells in acquired aplastic anemia. Patients picked for sequencing had shown CD8+CD57+ cell expansion detected by flow cytometry. TCR beta VDJ combinations and CDR3 sequences were profiled from genomic DNA. TCRdb independently ran MiXCR on the reads; one entry per CDR3 protein. The repertoire holds more than 150,000 distinct CDR3 sequences, with nearly 50% as singletons. The sequenced material came from sorted CD4+, CD8+, or CD8+CD57+ T cells (not recorded which) from PBMCs. The receptors here all came from a human donor with aplastic anemia.

This clonotype was picked up many times. The junction differs from germline at one of its ends, possibly a read error. The rearrangement links TRBV20-1 to TRBJ2-7; 7 nucleotides line up with TRBD1. This CDR3 comprises 15 residues. Germline V lookup: CDR1 DFQATT, CDR2 SNEGSKA (reference sequence). The CDR3 region is CGARPFPGQTYEQYF. The DNA of the CDR3 is TGCGGTGCTAGGCCGTTCCCGGGACAGACCTACGAGCAGTACTTC.

This clonotype turned up a few times. The genes are TRBV27 and TRBJ2-7, with 7 nucleotides matching TRBD1. V trimming: 2 bases; J trimming: 3 bases; junction bases outside the gene matches: 7. This CDR3 has 15 residues. Germline lookup yields CDR1 MNHEY and CDR2 SMNVEV (reference sequence). CDR3 nucleotides: TGTGCCAGCAGTTTAGGGCGGACAGGAGGCTACGAGCAGTACTTC. Its translation: CASSLGRTGGYEQYF.

The gene calls are TRBV25-1 and TRBJ2-2; D might be TRBD2 (6 bases). This CDR3 has 14 residues. The germline V gene has CDR1 MGHDK and CDR2 SYGVNS. The ends were cut back, 3 bases at V and 2 bases at J, with 7 bases in the middle. The CDR3 DNA follows: TGTGCCAGCAGTGAGGGAGGAAACACCGGGGAGCTGTTTTTT. It encodes CASSEGGNTGELFF.

The chain couples TRBV15 to TRBJ1-2; the D is unclear. Between the trimmed V and J ends, which lost 0 bases and 0 bases, there was a span of 8 bases. The length of the CDR3 is 15 residues. Germline loops: CDR1 LNHNV, CDR2 YYDKDF (reference sequence). CDR3 bases: TGTGCCACCAGCAGAGATCGTTCAGCTAACTATGGCTACACCTTC. It specifies CATSRDRSANYGYTF. Together with reference TRBV15 and TRBJ1-2, the CDR3 gives the full variable domain: DAMVIQNPRYQVTQFGKPVTLSCSQTLNHNVMYWYQQKSSQAPKLLFHYYDKDFNNEADTPDNFQSRRPNTSFCFLDIRSPGLGDTAMYLCATSRDRSANYGYTFGSGTRLTVV.

This chain links TRBV19 with TRBJ2-3, with a possible D match to TRBD2 (6 bases). The CDR3 is 18 residues long. The V end was cut by 3 bases, the J end by 3 bases, with 22 bases between. The germline V gene has CDR1 LNHDA and CDR2 SQIVND (reference sequence). CDR3 residues: CASSMRVQLAVGTDTQYF. The CDR3 bases are TGTGCCAGTAGTATGAGGGTTCAACTAGCAGTAGGTACAGATACGCAGTATTTT.

The rearrangement uses TRBV10-3 and TRBJ1-1, with D uncertain. From germline, CDR1 is ENHRY and CDR2 SYGVKD. Trimming removed 2 bases from V and 1 base from J, with 8 bases in between. This CDR3 contains 14 residues. DNA of the CDR3: TGTGCCATCAGTGAGCGGGGAGGGAACACTGAAGCTTTCTTT. Its translation is CAISERGGNTEAFF.

The chain combines TRBV2 with TRBJ2-5, with 7 bases fitting TRBD2. The CDR3 is 16 residues long. Germline V gives CDR1 SNHLY, CDR2 FYNNEI. V dropped 10 bases and J dropped 6; count of bases not matched to a gene: 20. CDR3 DNA: TGTGCCACATCCAGTTGGACTGGCGGGGGAAGGAAGACCCAGTACTTC. Translating it yields CATSSWTGGGRKTQYF.

The V gene is TRBV6-2 or TRBV6-3, the J gene TRBJ1-6, with TRBD1 identical over 7 bases. V lost 4 bases, J lost 6 bases, and 15 bases stayed unmatched. The CDR3 is 18 residues long. Germline assignment: CDR1 MNHEY and CDR2 SVGEGT. CDR3 amino acids: CASSSYTGTDLFNSPLHF. The CDR3 DNA sequence: TGTGCCAGCAGTTCCTATACCGGGACAGACCTTTTTAATTCACCCCTCCACTTT.

This clonotype was counted between two and nine times. The chain recombines TRBV7-8 with TRBJ2-2; D is perhaps TRBD1 (5 bases). The CDR3 runs to 13 residues. Trimming took off 2 bases at V and 6 bases at J, with 7 bases between the two ends. Germline assignment: CDR1 SGHVS and CDR2 FQNEAQ. CDR3: CASSLIGAGELFF. The DNA of the CDR3 is TGTGCCAGCAGCTTAATAGGGGCCGGGGAGCTGTTTTTT.

This clonotype was detected only a few times. The chain joins TRBV10-3 to TRBJ2-7; TRBD1 agrees at 7 bases. The length of the CDR3 is 13 residues. Germline CDR1 ENHRY, CDR2 SYGVKD. The V and J ends lost 0 bases and 5 bases, in that order; junction bases with no gene match: 1. DNA for the CDR3: TGTGCCATCAGTGAGTCAGGGACAGACGAGCAGTACTTC. It encodes CAISESGTDEQYF.

J is TRBJ2-5 and V is TRBV9, with D perhaps TRBD1 (6 bases). V lost 0 bases, J lost 2 bases, and 11 bases lay in between. The CDR3 length is 15 residues. CDR1 is SGDLS, CDR2 YYNGEE, per germline. CDR3 amino acids: CASSVGGQLQETQYF. In nucleotides, the CDR3 is TGTGCCAGCAGCGTAGGGGGGCAGTTACAAGAGACCCAGTACTTC.

Concerning this clonotype itself: A read error may explain this, as a much larger clone is one base away. The V gene is TRBV2, the J gene TRBJ2-7; tentative D call: TRBD1 (6 bases). Germline V lookup: CDR1 SNHLY, CDR2 FYNNEI. This CDR3 is built from 15 residues. Here the CDR3 DNA reads TGTGCCGGCAGTTTATCGAGCCAGGGGCCCTACGAGCAGTACTTC. Encoded protein: CAGSLSSQGPYEQYF.

The rearrangement joins TRBV20-1 to TRBJ2-5, with D possibly TRBD1 on 6 matching bases. Between the trimmed V and J ends, which lost 0 bases and 1 base, there was a span of 9 bases. CDR3 length equals 14 residues. The germline gives CDR1 DFQATT, CDR2 SNEGSKA (reference sequence). This chain's CDR3 is CSARDGDTQETQYF. The CDR3 region has the DNA TGCAGTGCTAGAGACGGGGACACCCAAGAGACCCAGTACTTC.

The chain combines TRBV7-9 with TRBJ2-1; either TRBD1 or TRBD2 may supply D (6 bases each). Germline CDR1 SEHNR, CDR2 FQNEAQ (reference sequence). V dropped 4 bases and J dropped 10 bases, with 14 bases sitting between them. This CDR3 has 13 amino acids. The DNA for the CDR3 is TGTGCCAGCAGCTCCCGGGGGCTTAGGGAGCAGTTCTTC. Translation gives CASSSRGLREQFF.

This clonotype came up a few times. V and J are TRBV2 and TRBJ1-5; D is uncertain. With 4 bases removed from V and 0 bases from J, the gap between germline ends came to 10 bases. CDR1 is SNHLY, CDR2 FYNNEI, per germline. The CDR3 has 15 amino acids. The CDR3 protein is CASSAPVGSNQPQHF. CDR3 DNA sequence: TGTGCCAGCAGTGCCCCGGTGGGTAGCAATCAGCCCCAGCATTTT.